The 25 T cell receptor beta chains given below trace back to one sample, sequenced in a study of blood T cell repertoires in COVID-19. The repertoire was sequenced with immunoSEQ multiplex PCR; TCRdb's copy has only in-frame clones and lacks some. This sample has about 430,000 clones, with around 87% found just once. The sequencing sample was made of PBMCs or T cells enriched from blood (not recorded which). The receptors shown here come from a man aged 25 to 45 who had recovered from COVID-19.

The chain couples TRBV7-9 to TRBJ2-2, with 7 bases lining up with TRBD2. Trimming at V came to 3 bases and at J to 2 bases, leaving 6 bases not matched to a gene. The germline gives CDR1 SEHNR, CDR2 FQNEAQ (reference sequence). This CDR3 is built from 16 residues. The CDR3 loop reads CASSFAAGENTGELFF. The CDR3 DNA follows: TGTGCCAGCAGCTTCGCCGCGGGAGAAAACACCGGGGAGCTGTTTTTT.

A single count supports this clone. As DNA, the CDR3 is TGTGCCTGGAGTGGTCAGGCCCCCTACGAGCAGTACTTC. Residues: CAWSGQAPYEQYF. The chain links TRBV30 to TRBJ2-7, with D unclear. V was trimmed by 1 base and J by 2 bases, leaving 9 bases between them. This CDR3 region has 13 residues. Per germline, CDR1 GTSNPN and CDR2 SVGIG (reference sequence).

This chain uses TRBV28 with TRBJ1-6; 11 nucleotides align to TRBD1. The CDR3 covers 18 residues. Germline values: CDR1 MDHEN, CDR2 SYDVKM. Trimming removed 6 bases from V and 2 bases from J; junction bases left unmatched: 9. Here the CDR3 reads CASSSDRGLITYNSPLHF. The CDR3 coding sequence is TGTGCCAGCAGCTCGGACAGGGGGCTTATCACCTATAATTCACCCCTCCACTTT.

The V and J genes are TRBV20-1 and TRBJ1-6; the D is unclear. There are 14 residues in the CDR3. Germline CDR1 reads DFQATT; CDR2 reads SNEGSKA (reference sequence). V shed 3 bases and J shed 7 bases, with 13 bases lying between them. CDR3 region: CSASRLDPNSPLHF. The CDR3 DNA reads TGCAGTGCTAGTAGACTCGACCCGAATTCACCCCTCCACTTT.

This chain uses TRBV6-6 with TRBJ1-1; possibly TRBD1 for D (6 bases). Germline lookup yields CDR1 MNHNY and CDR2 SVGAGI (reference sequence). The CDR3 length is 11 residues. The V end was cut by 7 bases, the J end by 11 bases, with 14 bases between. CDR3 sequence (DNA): TGTGCCAGCAAGGGGGGGGGTGCTGCTTTCTTT. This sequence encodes CASKGGGAAFF.

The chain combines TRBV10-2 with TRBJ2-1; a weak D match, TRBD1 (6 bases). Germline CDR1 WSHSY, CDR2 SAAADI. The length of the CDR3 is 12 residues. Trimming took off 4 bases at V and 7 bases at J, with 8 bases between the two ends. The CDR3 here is CASSAQGNEQFF. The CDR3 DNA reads TGCGCCAGCAGTGCTCAGGGGAATGAGCAGTTCTTC.

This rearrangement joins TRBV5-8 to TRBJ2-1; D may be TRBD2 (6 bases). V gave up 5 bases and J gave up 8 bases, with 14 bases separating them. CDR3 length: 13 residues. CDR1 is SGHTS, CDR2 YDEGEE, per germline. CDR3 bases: TGTGCCAGCAGATTAGGAGGGTTGGATGAGCAGTTCTTC. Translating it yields CASRLGGLDEQFF.

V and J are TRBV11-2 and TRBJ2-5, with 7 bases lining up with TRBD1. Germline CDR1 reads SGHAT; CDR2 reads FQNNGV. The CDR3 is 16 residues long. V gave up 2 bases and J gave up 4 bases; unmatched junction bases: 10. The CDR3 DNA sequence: TGTGCCAGCAGCTTATCCCCGACAGGGTGGGTAGAGACCCAGTACTTC. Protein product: CASSLSPTGWVETQYF.

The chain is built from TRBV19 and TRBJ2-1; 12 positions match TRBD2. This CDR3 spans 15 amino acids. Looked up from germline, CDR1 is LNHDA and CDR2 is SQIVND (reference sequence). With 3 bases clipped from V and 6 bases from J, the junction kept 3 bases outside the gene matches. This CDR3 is CASSITSGRFNEQFF. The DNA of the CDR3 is TGTGCCAGTAGTATTACTAGCGGGAGGTTCAATGAGCAGTTCTTC.

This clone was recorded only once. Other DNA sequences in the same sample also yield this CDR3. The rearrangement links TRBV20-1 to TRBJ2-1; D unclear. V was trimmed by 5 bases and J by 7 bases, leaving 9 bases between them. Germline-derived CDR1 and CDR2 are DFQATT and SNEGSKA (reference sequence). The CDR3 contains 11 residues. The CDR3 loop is CSASGGNEQFF. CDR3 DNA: TGCAGTGCTTCCGGCGGTAATGAGCAGTTCTTC.

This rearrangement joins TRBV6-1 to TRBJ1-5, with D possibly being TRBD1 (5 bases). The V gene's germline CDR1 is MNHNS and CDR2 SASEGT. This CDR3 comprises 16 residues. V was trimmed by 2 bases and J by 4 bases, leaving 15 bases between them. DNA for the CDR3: TGTGCCAGCAGTGAATGGGGGGTGATCGTTAATCAGCCCCAGCATTTT. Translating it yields CASSEWGVIVNQPQHF.

The chain's CDR3 is CASSQGPGMGTEAFF. For the CDR3, the DNA is TGTGCCAGCAGCCAAGGTCCAGGGATGGGCACTGAAGCTTTCTTT. V is TRBV14 and J is TRBJ1-1; weak D call: TRBD1 (5 bases). Trimming left V 1 base short and J 4 bases short, with 13 bases between. Germline V gives CDR1 SGHDN, CDR2 FVKESK. There are 15 residues in the CDR3.

CDR3 DNA sequence: TGTGCCAGTTGGGGGGGGGTGGAGCCCCCCTACGAGCAGTACTTC. Amino acids: CASWGGVEPPYEQYF. The chain combines TRBV19 with TRBJ2-7; TRBD2 agrees at 7 bases. The CDR3 length is 15 residues. Germline CDR1 and CDR2: LNHDA and SQIVND (reference sequence). The V and J ends lost 8 bases and 2 bases, in that order; junction bases with no gene match: 12.

CDR3 in DNA: TGTGCCAGCAGGGCCCGTATCATGAACACTGAAGCTTTCTTT. Translation gives CASRARIMNTEAFF. The chain uses TRBV6-5 and TRBJ1-1; the D is unclear. Trimming left V 6 bases short and J 0 bases short, with 11 bases between. The CDR3 has 14 amino acids. Germline values: CDR1 MNHEY, CDR2 SVGAGI.

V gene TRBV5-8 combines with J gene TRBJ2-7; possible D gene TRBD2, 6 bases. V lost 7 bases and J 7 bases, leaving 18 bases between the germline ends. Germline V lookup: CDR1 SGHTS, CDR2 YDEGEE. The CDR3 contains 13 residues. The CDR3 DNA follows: TGTGCCAGCCGCGGTGCGGGGTATTGGGAGCAGTACTTC. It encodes CASRGAGYWEQYF.

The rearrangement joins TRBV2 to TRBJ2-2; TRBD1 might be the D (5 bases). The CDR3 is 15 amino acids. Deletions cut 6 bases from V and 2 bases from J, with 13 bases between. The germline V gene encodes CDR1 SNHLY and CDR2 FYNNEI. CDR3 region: CASSPTVANTGELFF. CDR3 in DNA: TGTGCCAGCAGCCCGACAGTGGCAAACACCGGGGAGCTGTTTTTT. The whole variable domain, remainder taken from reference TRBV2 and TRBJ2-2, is EPEVTQTPSHQVTQMGQEVILRCVPISNHLYFYWYRQILGQKVEFLVSFYNNEISEKSEIFDDQFSVERPDGSNFTLKIRSTKLEDSAMYFCASSPTVANTGELFFGEGSRLTVL.

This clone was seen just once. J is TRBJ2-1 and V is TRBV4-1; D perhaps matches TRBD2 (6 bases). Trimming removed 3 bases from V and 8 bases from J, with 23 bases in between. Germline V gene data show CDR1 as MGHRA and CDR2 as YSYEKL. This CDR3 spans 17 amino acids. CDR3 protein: CASSQGYTGVIDHEQFF. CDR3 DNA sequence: TGCGCCAGCAGCCAGGGGTACACGGGAGTAATCGATCATGAGCAGTTCTTC.

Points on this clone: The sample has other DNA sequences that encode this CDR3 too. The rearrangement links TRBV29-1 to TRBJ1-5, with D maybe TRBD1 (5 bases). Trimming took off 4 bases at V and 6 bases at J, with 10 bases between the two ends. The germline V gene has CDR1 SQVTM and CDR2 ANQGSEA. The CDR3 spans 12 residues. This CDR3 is CSVGQGGQPQHF. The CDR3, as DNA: TGCAGCGTTGGCCAGGGAGGTCAGCCCCAGCATTTT.

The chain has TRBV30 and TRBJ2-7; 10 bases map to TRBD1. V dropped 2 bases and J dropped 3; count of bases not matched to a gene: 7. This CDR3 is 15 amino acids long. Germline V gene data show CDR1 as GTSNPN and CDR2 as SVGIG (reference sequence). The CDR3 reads CAWSSGTGAYYEQYF. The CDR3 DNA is TGTGCCTGGAGTTCGGGGACAGGGGCCTACTACGAGCAGTACTTC. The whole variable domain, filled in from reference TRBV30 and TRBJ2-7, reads SQTIHQWPATLVQPVGSPLSLECTVEGTSNPNLYWYRQAAGRGLQLLFYSVGIGQISSEVPQNLSASRPQDRQFILSSKKLLLSDSGFYLCAWSSGTGAYYEQYFGPGTRLTVT.

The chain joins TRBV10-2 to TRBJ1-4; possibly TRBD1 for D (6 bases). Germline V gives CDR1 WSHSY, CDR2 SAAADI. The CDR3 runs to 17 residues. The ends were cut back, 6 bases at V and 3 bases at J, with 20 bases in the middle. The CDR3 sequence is CASSPLGGAPSNEKLFF. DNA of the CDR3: TGCGCCAGCAGCCCTCTCGGGGGGGCGCCTTCTAATGAAAAACTGTTTTTT.

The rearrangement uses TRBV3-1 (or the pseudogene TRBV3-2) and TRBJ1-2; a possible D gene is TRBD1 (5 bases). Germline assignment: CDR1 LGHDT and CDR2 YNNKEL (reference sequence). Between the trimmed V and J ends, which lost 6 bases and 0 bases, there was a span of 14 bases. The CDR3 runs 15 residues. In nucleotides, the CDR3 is TGTGCCAGCAGGGGGCATGGGCGAGCTAACTATGGCTACACCTTC. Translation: CASRGHGRANYGYTF.

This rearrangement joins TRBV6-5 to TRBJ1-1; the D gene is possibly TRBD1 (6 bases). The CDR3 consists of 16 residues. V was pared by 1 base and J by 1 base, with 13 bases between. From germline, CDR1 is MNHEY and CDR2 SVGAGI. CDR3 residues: CASSYYPRGTNTEAFF. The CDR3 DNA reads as TGTGCCAGCAGTTACTATCCCAGGGGTACGAACACTGAAGCTTTCTTT.

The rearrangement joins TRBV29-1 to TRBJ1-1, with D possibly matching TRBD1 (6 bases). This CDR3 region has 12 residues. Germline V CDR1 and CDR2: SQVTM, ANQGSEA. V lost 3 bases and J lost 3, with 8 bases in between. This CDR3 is CSVDQGYTEAFF. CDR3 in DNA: TGCAGCGTTGATCAGGGGTACACTGAAGCTTTCTTT. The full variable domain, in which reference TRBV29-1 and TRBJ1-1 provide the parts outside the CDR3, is SAVISQKPSRDICQRGTSLTIQCQVDSQVTMMFWYRQQPGQSLTLIATANQGSEATYESGFVIDKFPISRPNLTFSTLTVSNMSPEDSSIYLCSVDQGYTEAFFGQGTRLTVV.

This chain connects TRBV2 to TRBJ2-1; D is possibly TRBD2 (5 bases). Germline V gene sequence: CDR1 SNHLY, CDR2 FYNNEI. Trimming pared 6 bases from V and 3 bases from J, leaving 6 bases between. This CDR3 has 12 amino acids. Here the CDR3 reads CASRGDYNEQFF. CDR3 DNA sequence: TGTGCCAGCAGGGGAGACTACAATGAGCAGTTCTTC. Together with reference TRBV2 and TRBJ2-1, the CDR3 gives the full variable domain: EPEVTQTPSHQVTQMGQEVILRCVPISNHLYFYWYRQILGQKVEFLVSFYNNEISEKSEIFDDQFSVERPDGSNFTLKIRSTKLEDSAMYFCASRGDYNEQFFGPGTRLTVL.

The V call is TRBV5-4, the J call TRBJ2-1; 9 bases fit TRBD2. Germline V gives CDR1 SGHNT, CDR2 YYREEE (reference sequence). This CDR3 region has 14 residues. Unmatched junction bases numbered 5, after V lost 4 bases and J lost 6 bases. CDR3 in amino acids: CASSTAGGINEQFF. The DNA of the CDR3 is TGTGCCAGCAGCACCGCGGGGGGGATCAATGAGCAGTTCTTC.